One sample yielded the 26 T cell receptor beta chains listed below, sequenced in a study of blood T cell repertoires in COVID-19. Sequencing used immunoSEQ multiplex PCR; TCRdb keeps in-frame clones, though not all of them. The data contain about 260,000 clones, just under 85% of them singletons. Material for sequencing was peripheral blood. Receptors were obtained from an elderly woman with acute or convalescent COVID-19.

The CDR3 DNA is TGTGCCAGCACCCCATTGGGGACAGGGGAGTACGAGCAGTACTTC. It translates to CASTPLGTGEYEQYF. This chain connects TRBV6-2 or TRBV6-3 to TRBJ2-7; TRBD1 matches at 10 bases. Per the germline V gene, CDR1 is MNHEY and CDR2 is SVGEGT. This CDR3 spans 15 amino acids. The trim removed 7 bases at V and 4 bases at J, leaving 10 bases unmatched.

J is TRBJ1-1 and V is TRBV19; 7 nucleotides match TRBD1. The germline V gene has CDR1 LNHDA and CDR2 SQIVND (reference sequence). V lost 4 bases, J lost 5 bases, and 10 bases stayed unmatched. CDR3 length: 15 amino acids. CDR3 bases: TGTGCCAGTAGTAAACAGGGGCCCATAGGGACTGAAGCTTTCTTT. As protein: CASSKQGPIGTEAFF. The variable domain in full, completed from reference TRBV19 and TRBJ1-1, reads DGGITQSPKYLFRKEGQNVTLSCEQNLNHDAMYWYRQDPGQGLRLIYYSQIVNDFQKGDIAEGYSVSREKKESFPLTVTSAQKNPTAFYLCASSKQGPIGTEAFFGQGTRLTVV.

The chain carries TRBV5-6 and TRBJ2-7; 13 positions match TRBD2. V was clipped by 0 bases and J by 7 bases; unmatched bases: 4. CDR1 and CDR2 from the germline V gene are SGHDT and YYEEEE. The CDR3 covers 15 residues. CDR3 in DNA: TGTGCCAGCAGCTTGGGCGGACTAGCGGGAGTGGAGCAGTACTTC. It yields the protein CASSLGGLAGVEQYF.

The rearrangement uses TRBV6-2 or TRBV6-3 and TRBJ2-2, with 9 bases fitting TRBD2. Germline CDR1 is MNHEY and CDR2 is SVGEGT. The CDR3 consists of 16 residues. J was trimmed by 7 bases and V by 0 bases; bases with no gene match: 6. The CDR3 DNA sequence: TGTGCCAGCAGTTACTCCGGCGGGGGGGCCGTCGGGGAGCTGTTTTTT. Residues: CASSYSGGGAVGELFF.

The gene calls are TRBV6-2 or TRBV6-3 and TRBJ1-5; 8 nucleotides agree with TRBD1. Per germline, CDR1 MNHEY and CDR2 SVGEGT. The CDR3 contains 15 residues. Germline trimming cut 5 bases from V and 4 bases from J; bases unmatched to any gene: 7. This chain's CDR3 is CASSNRDRLNQPQHF. CDR3 nucleotide sequence: TGTGCCAGCAGTAACCGGGACAGGCTGAATCAGCCCCAGCATTTT.

V usage is TRBV6-2 or TRBV6-3 and J usage is TRBJ1-4; 9 bases fit TRBD1. The CDR3 loop spans 16 amino acids. Per germline, CDR1 MNHEY and CDR2 SVGEGT. V lost 6 bases to trimming and J lost 6 bases; unmatched junction nucleotides: 11. The CDR3 DNA reads TGTGCCAGCAGCCCTGGCCCGGGACAGGGCGATGAAAAACTGTTTTTT. As protein: CASSPGPGQGDEKLFF.

The chain employs TRBV6-6 and TRBJ1-2; D call uncertain. The V end lost 6 bases, the J end lost 4 bases, and 15 bases lay between the germline ends. The CDR3 runs to 14 residues. Germline CDR1 and CDR2: MNHNY and SVGAGI (reference sequence). The CDR3 sequence is CASRPLTPPYGYTF. Written as DNA, the CDR3 is TGTGCCAGCAGGCCCTTGACACCACCCTATGGCTACACCTTC.

This chain connects TRBV5-1 to TRBJ2-7, with a weak D call TRBD2 (6 bases). CDR1 is SGHRS and CDR2 is YFSETQ in the germline V gene. This CDR3 comprises 14 residues. The germline V and J ends were trimmed by 4 bases and 1 base, with 12 bases remaining between them. The CDR3 DNA reads TGCGCCAGCAGCCCGGACTATTTTTCCTACGAGCAGTACTTC. Amino acids: CASSPDYFSYEQYF. The entire variable domain, with the rest obtained from reference TRBV5-1 and TRBJ2-7, is as follows: KAGVTQTPRYLIKTRGQQVTLSCSPISGHRSVSWYQQTPGQGLQFLFEYFSETQRNKGNFPGRFSGRQFSNSRSEMNVSTLELGDSALYLCASSPDYFSYEQYFGPGTRLTVT.

The rearrangement links TRBV28 to TRBJ1-5; D perhaps matches TRBD1 (6 bases). The length of the CDR3 is 15 residues. The germline V gene has CDR1 MDHEN and CDR2 SYDVKM. V lost 5 bases, J lost 5 bases, and 16 bases lay in between. The CDR3 region has the DNA TGTGCCAGCAGTCTTACAGGTAGGGGGTATCAGCCCCAGCATTTT. It codes for CASSLTGRGYQPQHF.

This clone has just one count. J is TRBJ2-5 and V is TRBV5-1; 7 bases match TRBD2. V shed 4 bases, J shed 5 bases, and the junction held 14 bases outside the gene matches. The germline gives CDR1 SGHRS, CDR2 YFSETQ. This CDR3 comprises 16 residues. CDR3 amino acids: CASSPARRTSSETQYF. The CDR3 coding sequence is TGCGCCAGCAGCCCAGCCCGGAGGACTAGTTCGGAGACCCAGTACTTC. The full variable domain, rest sourced from reference TRBV5-1 and TRBJ2-5, is KAGVTQTPRYLIKTRGQQVTLSCSPISGHRSVSWYQQTPGQGLQFLFEYFSETQRNKGNFPGRFSGRQFSNSRSEMNVSTLELGDSALYLCASSPARRTSSETQYFGPGTRLLVL.

This sequence joins TRBV5-1 and TRBJ2-5, with D possibly being TRBD1 (6 bases). Per germline, CDR1 SGHRS and CDR2 YFSETQ. The CDR3 has 15 amino acids. V gave up 2 bases and J gave up 2 bases, with 13 bases separating them. CDR3 residues: CASSFTGRPQETQYF. DNA for the CDR3: TGCGCCAGCAGCTTTACAGGGCGTCCACAAGAGACCCAGTACTTC.

The table lists this clone with a count of one. The chain employs TRBV2 and TRBJ1-1; unclear D gene. In germline, CDR1 is SNHLY, CDR2 FYNNEI. Trimming took off 1 base at V and 8 bases at J, with 8 bases between the two ends. The CDR3 loop spans 12 amino acids. The CDR3 is CASSEERSEAFF. In DNA form, the CDR3 reads TGTGCCAGCAGTGAAGAACGGTCCGAAGCTTTCTTT.

This clone was counted a single time. The chain joins TRBV27 to TRBJ2-5, with 8 bases aligning to TRBD2. Per germline, CDR1 MNHEY and CDR2 SMNVEV (reference sequence). This CDR3 contains 13 residues. With 6 bases clipped from V and 4 bases from J, the junction kept 4 bases outside the gene matches. Written as DNA, the CDR3 is TGTGCCAGCAGGGCGGGAGGTGCAGAGACCCAGTACTTC. Translating it yields CASRAGGAETQYF.

This clone was counted at least ten times. The chain recombines TRBV10-2 with TRBJ2-2, with D perhaps matching TRBD2 (5 bases). CDR1 WSHSY and CDR2 SAAADI come from the germline V gene. Trimming pared 6 bases from V and 5 bases from J, leaving 16 bases between. This CDR3 has 15 amino acids. Written as DNA, the CDR3 is TGCGCCAGCAGCGACGGGGAGATTTGGACCGGGGAGCTGTTTTTT. Translated, it gives CASSDGEIWTGELFF.

This chain uses TRBV5-4 with TRBJ2-5, with TRBD1 identical over 11 bases. CDR3 size: 14 residues. The germline V gene has CDR1 SGHNT and CDR2 YYREEE (reference sequence). J was trimmed by 5 bases and V by 3 bases; bases with no gene match: 3. The CDR3 sequence is CASSSRDRGETQYF. The CDR3 nucleotides are TGTGCCAGCAGCTCCCGGGACAGGGGGGAGACCCAGTACTTC.

A few counts support this clone. The chain uses TRBV24-1 and TRBJ2-2; 7 nucleotides agree with TRBD1. Germline V gene data show CDR1 as KGHDR and CDR2 as SFDVKD. V lost 5 bases and J lost 0; bases outside the gene matches: 5. This CDR3 is built from 16 residues. The CDR3 nucleotides read TGTGCCACCAGTGTAATCGGGACAGCGAACACCGGGGAGCTGTTTTTT. As protein: CATSVIGTANTGELFF.

This chain connects TRBV4-3 to TRBJ1-6; D possibly corresponds to TRBD1 (5 bases). This CDR3 has 15 residues. In germline, CDR1 is LGHNA, CDR2 YSLEER. V lost 1 base, J lost 3 bases, and 7 bases lay in between. The CDR3 region has the DNA TGCGCCAGCAGCCAAGGACAGATCTATAATTCACCCCTCCACTTT. Protein product: CASSQGQIYNSPLHF.

The gene calls are TRBV11-2 and TRBJ2-1; TRBD2 matches at 7 bases. Germline trimming cut 5 bases from V and 3 bases from J; bases unmatched to any gene: 7. CDR3 length equals 15 residues. CDR1 and CDR2 (germline): SGHAT, FQNNGV. The CDR3 DNA reads TGTGCCAGCAGCCGCGGGAGCCGGGTCTACAATGAGCAGTTCTTC. Protein product: CASSRGSRVYNEQFF.

The chain recombines TRBV10-3 with TRBJ1-3, with D tentatively TRBD1 (6 bases). The CDR3 runs to 14 residues. Looked up from germline, CDR1 is ENHRY and CDR2 is SYGVKD. V dropped 10 bases and J dropped 2 bases, with 15 bases sitting between them. The CDR3 loop reads CATQGTDTGNTIYF. The CDR3 DNA follows: TGTGCCACCCAGGGGACGGACACTGGAAACACCATATATTTT.

A few counts support this clone. The chain is built from TRBV19 and TRBJ2-2; 11 nucleotides align to TRBD1. The trim removed 4 bases at V and 6 bases at J, leaving 1 base unmatched. The CDR3 is 14 residues long. Germline values: CDR1 LNHDA, CDR2 SQIVND (reference sequence). The CDR3 DNA reads as TGTGCCAGTAGTAGGGACAGGGGGTCCGGGGAGCTGTTTTTT. It yields the protein CASSRDRGSGELFF.

The rearrangement uses TRBV6-6 and TRBJ1-4; D unresolved. Looked up from germline, CDR1 is MNHNY and CDR2 is SVGAGI (reference sequence). V was trimmed by 0 bases and J by 8 bases, leaving 7 bases between them. The CDR3 has 13 residues. The CDR3 sequence: CASSYSRREKLFF. For the CDR3, the DNA is TGTGCCAGCAGTTACTCTCGGCGGGAAAAACTGTTTTTT.

The CDR3 loop is CASRRLGTGVQGNTIYF. CDR3 bases: TGTGCCAGTAGGCGACTCGGGACAGGGGTGCAAGGAAACACCATATATTTT. The chain uses TRBV19 and TRBJ1-3; 10 bases are a match to TRBD1. The CDR3 consists of 17 residues. CDR1 LNHDA and CDR2 SQIVND come from the germline V gene (reference sequence). V was pared by 6 bases and J by 4 bases, with 12 bases of the junction left unmatched.

The rearrangement uses TRBV7-8 and TRBJ1-2, with D hard to call. V was clipped by 5 bases and J by 4 bases, with 17 bases between them. CDR1 and CDR2 from the germline V gene are SGHVS and FQNEAQ. This CDR3 comprises 15 residues. CDR3 sequence reads: CASSPNPGRSYGYTF. In nucleotides, the CDR3 is TGTGCCAGCAGCCCAAACCCGGGTAGGAGCTATGGCTACACCTTC.

The chain uses TRBV6-2 or TRBV6-3 and TRBJ2-7; 8 positions match TRBD1. The CDR3 totals 13 residues. Germline trimming cut 5 bases from V and 6 bases from J; bases unmatched to any gene: 6. In germline, CDR1 is MNHEY, CDR2 SVGEGT. DNA for the CDR3: TGTGCCAGCAGTACGGACAGGGTAACCGAGCAGTACTTC. Its protein product is CASSTDRVTEQYF.

Only one count was recorded for this clone. The V and J genes are TRBV2 and TRBJ2-7, with D maybe TRBD2 (5 bases). Germline V lookup: CDR1 SNHLY, CDR2 FYNNEI. Between the trimmed V and J ends, which lost 8 bases and 3 bases, there was a span of 14 bases. The CDR3 extends over 13 amino acids. The CDR3 coding sequence is TGTGCCAGCGAGTCGGACGGGGTCTACGAGCAGTACTTC. This codes for CASESDGVYEQYF.

The chain uses TRBV6-6 and TRBJ1-1; tentative D call: TRBD1 (5 bases). With 2 bases removed from V and 4 bases from J, the gap between germline ends came to 11 bases. CDR3 length equals 14 residues. Germline-derived CDR1 and CDR2 are MNHNY and SVGAGI (reference sequence). The CDR3 DNA sequence: TGTGCCAGCAGTTACGGGGGGTTGGGCACTGAAGCTTTCTTT. Residues: CASSYGGLGTEAFF.